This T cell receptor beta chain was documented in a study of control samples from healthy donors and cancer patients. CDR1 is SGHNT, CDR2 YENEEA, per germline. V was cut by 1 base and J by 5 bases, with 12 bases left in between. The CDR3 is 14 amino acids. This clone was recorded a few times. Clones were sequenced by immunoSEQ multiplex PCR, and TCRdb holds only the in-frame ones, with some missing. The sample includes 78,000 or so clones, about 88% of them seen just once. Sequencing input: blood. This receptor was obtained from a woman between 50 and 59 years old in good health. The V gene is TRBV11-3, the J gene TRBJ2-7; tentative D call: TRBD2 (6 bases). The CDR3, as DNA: TGTGCCAGCAGCTTAGGAGGGGCTAGCGACGAGCAGTACTTC. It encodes CASSLGGASDEQYF.